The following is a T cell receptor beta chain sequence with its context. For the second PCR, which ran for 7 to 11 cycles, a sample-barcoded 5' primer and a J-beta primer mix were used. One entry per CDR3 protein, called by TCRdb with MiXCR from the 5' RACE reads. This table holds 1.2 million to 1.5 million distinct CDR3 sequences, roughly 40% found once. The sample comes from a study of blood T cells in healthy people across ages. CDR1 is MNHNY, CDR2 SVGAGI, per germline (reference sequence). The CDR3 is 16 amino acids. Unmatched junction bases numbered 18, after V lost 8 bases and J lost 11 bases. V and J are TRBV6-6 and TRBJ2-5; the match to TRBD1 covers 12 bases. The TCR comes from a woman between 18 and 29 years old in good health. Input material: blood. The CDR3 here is CASSPRGDRGLHEQYF. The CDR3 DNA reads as TGTGCCAGCTCACCCAGGGGGGACAGGGGGCTCCATGAGCAGTACTTC.